Sequencing of this T cell receptor (beta chain) was carried out in a study of blood T cell repertoires in COVID-19. Losses at the gene ends were 5 bases for V and 6 bases for J; bases not matched to a gene: 6. The germline V gene has CDR1 SGHTA and CDR2 FQGNSA. This CDR3 has 13 residues. TCRdb's copy holds only in-frame clones and misses some; the assay was immunoSEQ multiplex PCR. The table has some 300,000 clones, around nine tenths seen once. The TCR was taken from a woman between 50 and 59 years old who had been exposed to COVID-19. The specimen was PBMCs or T cells enriched from blood (not recorded which). The V and J genes are TRBV7-2 and TRBJ1-2, with 7 positions matching TRBD1. In DNA form, the CDR3 reads TGTGCCAGCAGCGACTACAGGGGTAATGGCTACACCTTC. Protein: CASSDYRGNGYTF.